These 13 T cell receptor beta chains came from one sample sequenced in a study of CD8 T cells in Susac syndrome. An amount of RNA that ranged from roughly 0.45 to 1 ug was reverse transcribed with random hexamers. TCRdb itself ran the immunoSEQ multiplex PCR reads through MiXCR, one entry per CDR3 protein. The sample includes about 200,000 distinct CDR3 sequences, around 95% seen only once; the top ten take approximately 0.1%. The sample comprised CD4+ T cells from PBMCs. The receptors were gathered from a human donor with multiple sclerosis.

The CDR3 bases are TGTGCCAGCAGTTACGTTGGACAGGGGGTAGGTGCTCAGTACTTC. It specifies CASSYVGQGVGAQYF. This chain uses TRBV6-6 with TRBJ2-7; 10 positions match TRBD1. V was pared by 2 bases and J by 10 bases, with 11 bases of the junction left unmatched. The CDR3 length is 15 residues. Germline V gene sequence: CDR1 MNHNY, CDR2 SVGAGI (reference sequence).

The rearrangement joins TRBV6-2 or TRBV6-3 to TRBJ2-7; D may be TRBD1 (6 bases). Between the trimmed V and J ends, which lost 3 bases and 7 bases, there was a span of 10 bases. The CDR3 totals 12 residues. Germline V gene sequence: CDR1 MNHEY, CDR2 SVGEGT. DNA for the CDR3: TGTGCCAGCAGTTATACAGGGAGAGAGCAGTACTTC. Its protein product is CASSYTGREQYF.

The chain is built from TRBV30 and TRBJ2-2, with 7 positions matching TRBD1. Per germline, CDR1 GTSNPN and CDR2 SVGIG (reference sequence). The CDR3 has 17 amino acids. V was clipped by 4 bases and J by 2 bases; unmatched bases: 13. DNA of the CDR3: TGTGCCTGGATGCCTGGGACGGGACAGACCAACACCGGGGAGCTGTTTTTT. It is translated as CAWMPGTGQTNTGELFF.

This clonotype was detected only once. The chain employs TRBV27 and TRBJ2-7; no clear D gene. The germline CDR1 and CDR2 sequences are MNHEY and SMNVEV (reference sequence). The CDR3 length is 14 residues. V lost 7 bases and J 5 bases, leaving 18 bases between the germline ends. The CDR3 spells CASIPDRPRHEQYF. Written as DNA, the CDR3 is TGTGCCAGCATCCCGGACCGCCCTCGGCACGAGCAGTACTTC.

The genes are TRBV7-9 and TRBJ1-6; no definite D call. V was cut by 4 bases and J by 7 bases, with 11 bases left in between. Germline V lookup: CDR1 SEHNR, CDR2 FQNEAQ (reference sequence). The CDR3 sequence is 14 residues long. The CDR3 DNA reads TGTGCCAGCAGCTCGCGGCAGATAAATTCACCCCTCCACTTT. Its protein product is CASSSRQINSPLHF.

The rearrangement links TRBV11-2 to TRBJ2-5; 8 bases map to TRBD1. Per germline, CDR1 SGHAT and CDR2 FQNNGV. V lost 5 bases and J lost 5; bases outside the gene matches: 7. The CDR3 spans 14 residues. This CDR3 is CASSTNRGKETQYF. DNA of the CDR3: TGTGCCAGCAGCACTAACAGGGGGAAGGAGACCCAGTACTTC.

The J gene is TRBJ1-1, the V gene TRBV30; no firm D call. This CDR3 has 13 amino acids. V shed 4 bases and J shed 1 base, with 10 bases lying between them. Germline V CDR1 and CDR2: GTSNPN, SVGIG (reference sequence). This chain's CDR3 is CAWTTTGNTEAFF. Here the CDR3 DNA reads TGTGCCTGGACAACTACGGGGAACACTGAAGCTTTCTTT.

This clonotype appeared once. The V call is TRBV20-1, the J call TRBJ2-5, with 10 bases fitting TRBD1. Germline V gene data show CDR1 as DFQATT and CDR2 as SNEGSKA (reference sequence). CDR3 length: 15 amino acids. V lost 1 base to trimming and J lost 4 bases; unmatched junction nucleotides: 6. The DNA for the CDR3 is TGCAGTGCTAGAGCCGGGGACAGGGGAGGAGAGACCCAGTACTTC. Translated: CSARAGDRGGETQYF.

The V call is TRBV5-6, the J call TRBJ1-3, with unresolved D. V gave up 0 bases and J gave up 4 bases, with 8 bases separating them. The CDR3 runs to 14 residues. Germline CDR1 SGHDT, CDR2 YYEEEE. CDR3 sequence: CASSLVGSGNTIYF. CDR3 sequence (DNA): TGTGCCAGCAGCTTGGTAGGGTCAGGAAACACCATATATTTT.

Details on this clonotype: Relative to the germline gene, one junction end is altered; a read error may explain this. This sequence joins TRBV20-1 and TRBJ2-7; 7 bases match TRBD1. CDR3 length: 12 residues. From germline, CDR1 is DFQATT and CDR2 SNEGSKA (reference sequence). The CDR3 region is CSPRTGGYEQYF. In DNA form, the CDR3 reads TGCAGTCCTAGGACAGGAGGTTACGAGCAGTACTTC.

The chain has TRBV4-1 and TRBJ2-5; D gene unclear. CDR3 length: 13 amino acids. The ends were cut back, 5 bases at V and 4 bases at J, with 11 bases in the middle. Germline V gene sequence: CDR1 MGHRA, CDR2 YSYEKL. The CDR3 nucleotides read TGCGCCAGCAGCTTGTTACGCGCAGAGACCCAGTACTTC. Translated, it gives CASSLLRAETQYF.

This clonotype appeared once. The rearrangement uses TRBV29-1 and TRBJ2-4; TRBD1 matches at 8 bases. Germline CDR1 is SQVTM and CDR2 is ANQGSEA. The CDR3 contains 12 residues. J was trimmed by 8 bases and V by 6 bases; bases with no gene match: 6. Here the CDR3 reads CSVSGGEDIQYF. The CDR3, as DNA: TGCAGCGTCTCAGGGGGCGAGGACATTCAGTACTTC. Together with reference TRBV29-1 and TRBJ2-4, the CDR3 gives the full variable domain: SAVISQKPSRDICQRGTSLTIQCQVDSQVTMMFWYRQQPGQSLTLIATANQGSEATYESGFVIDKFPISRPNLTFSTLTVSNMSPEDSSIYLCSVSGGEDIQYFGAGTRLSVL.

This chain uses TRBV29-1 with TRBJ1-1, with TRBD1 matching 11 bases. J lost 7 bases, V lost 7 bases, and 5 bases had no gene match. CDR3 length: 12 residues. The germline V gene encodes CDR1 SQVTM and CDR2 ANQGSEA. The CDR3 reads CSGGTGGIEAFF. CDR3 nucleotide sequence: TGCAGCGGGGGGACAGGGGGAATTGAAGCTTTCTTT.